These T cell receptor beta chains were read from a single sample in a study of T cells in Graves' hyperthyroidism and ophthalmopathy. A single record per CDR3 protein comes from TCRdb applying MiXCR to the multiplex PCR reads. Of a few hundred thousand distinct CDR3 sequences in the sample, more than 15% were seen once. The sequenced sample consisted of blood. Receptors were obtained from a woman under 30 with Graves' ophthalmopathy. CDR3s include the opening cysteine and the closing phenylalanine or tryptophan. Each record gives: D gene, V gene, clone size, J gene, CDR3 protein. A D gene is named only where the DNA matches it firmly. Not every row has a clone size; where given, it reads once, few, many or a size class.

TRBD1,TRBV19,.,TRBJ2-1,CASSVQGVEQFF
TRBD2,TRBV7-2,many,TRBJ2-3,CASSPESGRSTDTQYF
TRBD1,TRBV27,many,TRBJ1-2,CASRTGGNGYTF
TRBD2,TRBV5-1,many,TRBJ2-7,CASSPDGGKQYF
.,TRBV13,.,TRBJ2-3,CASSLVASFTDTQYF
.,TRBV18,many,TRBJ2-5,CASSPGRQETQYF
.,TRBV29-1,few,TRBJ1-2,CSVEAVSYGYTF
TRBD2,TRBV7-3,many,TRBJ2-1,CASSDRLATGYNEQFF
.,TRBV11-2,many,TRBJ2-3,CASSLRNTQYF
.,TRBV7-9,few,TRBJ2-5,CASSSSQGGNLRTQYF
TRBD2,TRBV20-1,few,TRBJ2-2,CSARSPLAGGTGELFF
TRBD1,TRBV7-2,.,TRBJ1-2,CASSHTTGGAGYTF
.,TRBV27,many,TRBJ1-2,CASSSRSRGYYGYTF
.,TRBV12-3/TRBV12-4,many,TRBJ1-1,CAGTRVGGMNTEAFF
.,TRBV27,many,TRBJ1-2,CASSPLRPYGYTF
.,TRBV27,many,TRBJ1-1,CASSLSPGDTEAFF
.,TRBV12-3/TRBV12-4,many,TRBJ2-5,CASSLRGGETQYF